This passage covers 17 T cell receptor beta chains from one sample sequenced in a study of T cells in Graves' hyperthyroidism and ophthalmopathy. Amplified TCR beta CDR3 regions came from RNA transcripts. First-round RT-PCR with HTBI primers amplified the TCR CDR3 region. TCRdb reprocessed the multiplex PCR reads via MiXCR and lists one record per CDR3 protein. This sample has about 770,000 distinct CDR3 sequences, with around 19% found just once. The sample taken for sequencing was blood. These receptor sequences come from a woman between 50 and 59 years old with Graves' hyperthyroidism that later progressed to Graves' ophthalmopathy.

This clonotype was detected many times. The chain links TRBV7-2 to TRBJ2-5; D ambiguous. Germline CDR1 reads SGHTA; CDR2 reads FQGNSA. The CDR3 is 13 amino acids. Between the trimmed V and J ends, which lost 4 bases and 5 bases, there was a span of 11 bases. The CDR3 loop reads CASSSSVQETQYF. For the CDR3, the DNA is TGTGCCAGCAGCTCCTCTGTTCAGGAGACCCAGTACTTC.

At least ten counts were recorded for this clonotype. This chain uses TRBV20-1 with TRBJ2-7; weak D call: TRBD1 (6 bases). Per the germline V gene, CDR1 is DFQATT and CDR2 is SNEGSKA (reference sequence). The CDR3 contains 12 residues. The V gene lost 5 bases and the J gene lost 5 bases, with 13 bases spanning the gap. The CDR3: CSAGGQVNEQYF. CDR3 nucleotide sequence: TGCAGTGCTGGGGGCCAGGTAAACGAGCAGTACTTC.

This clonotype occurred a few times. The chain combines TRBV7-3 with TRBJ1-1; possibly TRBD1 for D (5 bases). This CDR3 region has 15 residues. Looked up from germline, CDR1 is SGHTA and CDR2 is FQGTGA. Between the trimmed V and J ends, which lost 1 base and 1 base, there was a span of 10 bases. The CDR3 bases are TGTGCCAGCAGCTTAATTCCAGGACAGAACACTGAAGCTTTCTTT. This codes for CASSLIPGQNTEAFF.

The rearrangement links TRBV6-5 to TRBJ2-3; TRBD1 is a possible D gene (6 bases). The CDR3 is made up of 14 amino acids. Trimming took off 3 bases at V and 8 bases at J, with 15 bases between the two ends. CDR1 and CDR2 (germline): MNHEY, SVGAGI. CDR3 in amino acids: CASSYVAGESTQYF. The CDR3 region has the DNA TGTGCCAGCAGTTATGTGGCAGGGGAGAGTACGCAGTATTTT.

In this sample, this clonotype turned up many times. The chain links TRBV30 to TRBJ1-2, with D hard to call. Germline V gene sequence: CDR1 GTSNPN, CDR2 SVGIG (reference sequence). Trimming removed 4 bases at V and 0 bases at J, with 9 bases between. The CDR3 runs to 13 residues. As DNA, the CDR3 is TGTGCCTGGATGAGGTTGCCTAACTATGGCTACACCTTC. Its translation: CAWMRLPNYGYTF.

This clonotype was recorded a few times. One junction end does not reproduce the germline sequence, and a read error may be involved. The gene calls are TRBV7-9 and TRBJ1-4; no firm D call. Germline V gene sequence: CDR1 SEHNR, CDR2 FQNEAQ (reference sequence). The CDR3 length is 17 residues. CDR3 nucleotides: TGTGCCAGCAGCCTAGCTGGACGTGGTAGAGTTAATGAAAAACTGTTTTTT. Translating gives CASSLAGRGRVNEKLFF.

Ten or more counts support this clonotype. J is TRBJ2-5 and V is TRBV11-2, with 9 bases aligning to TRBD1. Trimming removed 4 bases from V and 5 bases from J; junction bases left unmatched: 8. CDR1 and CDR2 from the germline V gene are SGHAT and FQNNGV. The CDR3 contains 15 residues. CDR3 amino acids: CASSSLTGGMETQYF. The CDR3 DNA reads TGTGCCAGCAGCTCGTTGACAGGGGGAATGGAGACCCAGTACTTC. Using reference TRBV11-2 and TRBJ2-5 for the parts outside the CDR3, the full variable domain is EAGVAQSPRYKIIEKRQSVAFWCNPISGHATLYWYQQILGQGPKLLIQFQNNGVVDDSQLPKDRFSAERLKGVDSTLKIQPAKLEDSAVYLCASSSLTGGMETQYFGPGTRLLVL.

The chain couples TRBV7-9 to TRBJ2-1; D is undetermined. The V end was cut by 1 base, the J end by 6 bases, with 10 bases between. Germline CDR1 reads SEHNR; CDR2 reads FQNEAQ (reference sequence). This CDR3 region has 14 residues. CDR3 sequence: CASSLGAWSNEQFF. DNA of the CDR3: TGTGCCAGCAGCTTAGGGGCATGGTCCAATGAGCAGTTCTTC.

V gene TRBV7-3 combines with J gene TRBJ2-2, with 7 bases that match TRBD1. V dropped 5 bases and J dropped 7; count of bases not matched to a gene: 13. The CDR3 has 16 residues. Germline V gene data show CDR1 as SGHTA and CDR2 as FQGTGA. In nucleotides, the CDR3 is TGTGCCAGCAGCGTACCCGACAGGGTGCGAGACGGGGAGCTGTTTTTT. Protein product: CASSVPDRVRDGELFF.

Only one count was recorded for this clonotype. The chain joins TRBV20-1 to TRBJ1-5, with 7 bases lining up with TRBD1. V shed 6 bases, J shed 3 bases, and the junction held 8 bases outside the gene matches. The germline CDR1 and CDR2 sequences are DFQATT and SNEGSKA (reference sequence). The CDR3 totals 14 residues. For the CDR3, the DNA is TGCAGTGCCCCCGGGACAGAATCCAATCAGCCCCAGCATTTT. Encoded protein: CSAPGTESNQPQHF.

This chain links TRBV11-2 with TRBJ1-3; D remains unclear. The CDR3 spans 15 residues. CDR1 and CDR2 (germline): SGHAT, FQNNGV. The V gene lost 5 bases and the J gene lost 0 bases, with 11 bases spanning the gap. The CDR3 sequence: CASSLIRDSGNTIYF. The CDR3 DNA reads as TGTGCCAGCAGCCTAATAAGGGACTCTGGAAACACCATATATTTT.

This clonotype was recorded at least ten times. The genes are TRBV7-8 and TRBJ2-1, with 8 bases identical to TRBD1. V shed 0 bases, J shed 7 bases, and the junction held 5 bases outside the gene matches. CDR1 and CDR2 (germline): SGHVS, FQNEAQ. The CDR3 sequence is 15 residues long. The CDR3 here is CASSLAGQVGNEQFF. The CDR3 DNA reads TGTGCCAGCAGCTTAGCGGGACAGGTCGGAAATGAGCAGTTCTTC.

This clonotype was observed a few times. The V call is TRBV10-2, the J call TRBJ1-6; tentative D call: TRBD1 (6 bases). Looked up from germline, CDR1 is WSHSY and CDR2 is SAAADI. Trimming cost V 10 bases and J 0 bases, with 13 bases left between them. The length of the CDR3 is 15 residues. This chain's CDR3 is CATKQGSSYNSPLHF. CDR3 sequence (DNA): TGCGCCACAAAACAGGGCAGCTCCTATAATTCACCCCTCCACTTT.

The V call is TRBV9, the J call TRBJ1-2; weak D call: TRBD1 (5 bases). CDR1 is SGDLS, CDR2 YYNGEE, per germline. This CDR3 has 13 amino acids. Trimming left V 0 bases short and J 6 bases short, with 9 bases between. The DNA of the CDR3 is TGTGCCAGCAGCGTAGGGCAGGGCGATGGCTACACCTTC. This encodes CASSVGQGDGYTF.

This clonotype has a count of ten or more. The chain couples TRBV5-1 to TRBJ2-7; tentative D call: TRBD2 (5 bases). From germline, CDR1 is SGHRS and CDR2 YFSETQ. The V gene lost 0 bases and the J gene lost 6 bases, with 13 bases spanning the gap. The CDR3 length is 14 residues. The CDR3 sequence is CASSLDAEVGEQYF. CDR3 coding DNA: TGCGCCAGCAGCTTGGACGCGGAGGTCGGCGAGCAGTACTTC.

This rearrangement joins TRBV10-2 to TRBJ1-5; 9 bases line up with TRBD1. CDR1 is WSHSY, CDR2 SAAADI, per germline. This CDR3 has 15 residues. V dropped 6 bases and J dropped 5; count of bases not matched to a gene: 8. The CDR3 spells CASSRGTGPDQPQHF. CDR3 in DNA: TGCGCCAGCAGCCGAGGGACAGGGCCCGATCAGCCCCAGCATTTT.

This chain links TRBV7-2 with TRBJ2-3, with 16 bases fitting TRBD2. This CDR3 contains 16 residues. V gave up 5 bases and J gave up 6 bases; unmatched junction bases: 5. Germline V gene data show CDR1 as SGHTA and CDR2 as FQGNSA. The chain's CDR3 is CASSPGTSGGGDTQYF. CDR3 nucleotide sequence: TGTGCCAGCAGCCCCGGGACTAGCGGGGGGGGCGATACGCAGTATTTT. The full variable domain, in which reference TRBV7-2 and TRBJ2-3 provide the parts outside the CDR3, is GAGVSQSPSNKVTEKGKDVELRCDPISGHTALYWYRQSLGQGLEFLIYFQGNSAPDKSGLPSDRFSAERTGGSVSTLTIQRTQQEDSAVYLCASSPGTSGGGDTQYFGPGTRLTVL.